The 9 T cell receptor beta chains presented below share a single source sample, sequenced in a study of blood T cell repertoires in COVID-19. Profiling relied on immunoSEQ multiplex PCR, and the TCRdb table lists in-frame clones only, not all of them. This repertoire shows about 170,000 clones, around four fifths found once; its top ten account for under 2.5%. Sequenced material: peripheral blood. The receptors here all came from a woman of 80 years or more with acute or convalescent COVID-19.

V and J are TRBV19 and TRBJ2-3, with 8 nucleotides matching TRBD1. CDR1 is LNHDA, CDR2 SQIVND, per germline (reference sequence). The trim removed 1 base at V and 6 bases at J, leaving 15 bases unmatched. CDR3 length: 18 residues. CDR3 residues: CASSIVLTGVIPEDTQYF. Written as DNA, the CDR3 is TGTGCCAGTAGTATAGTTTTGACAGGGGTTATCCCGGAGGATACGCAGTATTTT.

V and J are TRBV19 and TRBJ2-7; no firm D call. The CDR3 runs to 15 residues. CDR1 LNHDA and CDR2 SQIVND come from the germline V gene (reference sequence). V was clipped by 5 bases and J by 3 bases, with 17 bases between them. CDR3 nucleotides: TGTGCCAGTAGTCCCCGGCGGTATCCCAACTACGAGCAGTACTTC. It is translated as CASSPRRYPNYEQYF.

The chain links TRBV6-6 to TRBJ2-7; TRBD2 agrees at 10 bases. Losses at the gene ends were 0 bases for V and 4 bases for J; bases not matched to a gene: 6. CDR3 length equals 16 residues. Germline V gene lookup returns CDR1 MNHNY and CDR2 SVGAGI (reference sequence). CDR3 bases: TGTGCCAGCAGTTACTCGACTAGCGGGCGGGGGTACGAGCAGTACTTC. It encodes CASSYSTSGRGYEQYF.

This chain connects TRBV10-3 to TRBJ2-6; D possibly corresponds to TRBD2 (5 bases). V gave up 4 bases and J gave up 2 bases, with 15 bases separating them. Per germline, CDR1 ENHRY and CDR2 SYGVKD. The CDR3 is made up of 17 amino acids. DNA of the CDR3: TGTGCCATCAGTGTAAATGGGGAGAGGACTGGGGCCAACGTCCTGACTTTC. It yields the protein CAISVNGERTGANVLTF.

J is TRBJ1-2 and V is TRBV19; 8 bases match TRBD1. After removal of 6 bases from V and 8 bases from J, the junction contained 20 bases not matched to a gene. This CDR3 is built from 17 residues. Germline lookup yields CDR1 LNHDA and CDR2 SQIVND (reference sequence). CDR3 nucleotide sequence: TGTGCCAGTAGCAACCTGACAGGGGAAGCGTTTCGGGGCGGCTACACCTTC. Amino acid sequence: CASSNLTGEAFRGGYTF.

The gene calls are TRBV25-1 and TRBJ2-3, with a tentative D call TRBD1 (6 bases). Germline V CDR1 and CDR2: MGHDK, SYGVNS. The V and J ends lost 6 bases and 1 base respectively, with 8 bases between them. This CDR3 has 13 residues. This chain's CDR3 is CASRPGGTDTQYF. DNA of the CDR3: TGTGCCAGCAGGCCAGGGGGCACAGATACGCAGTATTTT.

The gene calls are TRBV7-9 and TRBJ2-3; the match to TRBD2 covers 16 bases. The CDR3 sequence is 17 residues long. Germline CDR1 is SEHNR and CDR2 is FQNEAQ (reference sequence). With 0 bases clipped from V and 9 bases from J, the junction kept 6 bases outside the gene matches. CDR3 sequence (DNA): TGTGCCAGCAGCTTAGCGGGACTAGCGGGGGGGCAAGGCACGCAGTATTTT. Its protein is CASSLAGLAGGQGTQYF.

In the case of this clone: This sample includes further DNA sequences coding for the same CDR3. The V and J genes are TRBV6-2 or TRBV6-3 and TRBJ1-1, with a possible D match to TRBD1 (5 bases). The CDR3 consists of 12 residues. Germline assignment: CDR1 MNHEY and CDR2 SVGEGT. Trimming removed 4 bases at V and 5 bases at J, with 8 bases between. The CDR3 bases are TGTGCCAGCAGTTCGGGGGGAACTGAAGCTTTCTTT. Its translation is CASSSGGTEAFF.

This clone has a handful of counts. V usage is TRBV9 and J usage is TRBJ1-6; no clear D gene. Trimming removed 0 bases from V and 7 bases from J, with 8 bases in between. The CDR3 spans 14 residues. From germline, CDR1 is SGDLS and CDR2 YYNGEE. CDR3 loop: CASSVETDNSPLHF. The CDR3 DNA reads as TGTGCCAGCAGCGTAGAAACAGACAATTCACCCCTCCACTTT.